These T cell receptor beta chains were read from a single sample in a study of blood T cell repertoires in COVID-19. TCRdb's table, derived via immunoSEQ multiplex PCR, lists solely in-frame clones and lacks some. In the table there are about 250,000 clones, 90% of which are singletons. The material sequenced was peripheral blood. The receptors here all came from a woman in her sixties or seventies with COVID-19, enrolled during active disease. Both conserved end residues are part of each CDR3. D genes are given only for firm matches.

j_gene: TRBJ1-5
d_gene: NA
v_gene: TRBV18
CDR3aa: CASSPARQSNQPQHF

j_gene: TRBJ2-5
d_gene: NA
v_gene: TRBV25-1
CDR3aa: CASSESGGETQYF

j_gene: TRBJ1-2
d_gene: NA
v_gene: TRBV7-2
CDR3aa: CASSIPRGTHGYTF

j_gene: TRBJ1-1
d_gene: NA
v_gene: TRBV30
CDR3aa: CAWSHRLEAEAFF

j_gene: TRBJ1-2
d_gene: NA
v_gene: TRBV5-8
CDR3aa: CASSLLTGYGYTF

j_gene: TRBJ1-3
d_gene: TRBD1
v_gene: TRBV28
CDR3aa: CASRPGTGERSGNTIYF

j_gene: TRBJ1-1
d_gene: TRBD1
v_gene: TRBV12-5
CDR3aa: CASGPAPGQGLNTEAFF

j_gene: TRBJ2-2
d_gene: NA
v_gene: TRBV2
CDR3aa: CASSEGRGGLTGELFF

j_gene: TRBJ1-2
d_gene: TRBD1
v_gene: TRBV6-6
CDR3aa: CASSPTGEYGYTF

j_gene: TRBJ2-2
d_gene: NA
v_gene: TRBV10-3
CDR3aa: CAIRANDYPMGAGELFF

j_gene: TRBJ1-6
d_gene: NA
v_gene: TRBV6-6
CDR3aa: CASSPSGQTNSPLHF

j_gene: TRBJ2-6
d_gene: TRBD1
v_gene: TRBV30
CDR3aa: CAYRDRGFSGANVLTF

j_gene: TRBJ2-1
d_gene: NA
v_gene: TRBV10-3
CDR3aa: CAISHPEAPYNEQFF

j_gene: TRBJ1-1
d_gene: TRBD1
v_gene: TRBV28
CDR3aa: CASSPGQSNTEAFF

j_gene: TRBJ2-3
d_gene: NA
v_gene: TRBV5-1
CDR3aa: CASSLAITDTQYF

j_gene: TRBJ1-1
d_gene: TRBD1
v_gene: TRBV5-1
CDR3aa: CASTGTANTEAFF

j_gene: TRBJ1-2
d_gene: NA
v_gene: TRBV5-1
CDR3aa: CASSGSRGRGYGYTF

j_gene: TRBJ1-5
d_gene: TRBD1
v_gene: TRBV27
CDR3aa: CASSPDRGQPQHF

j_gene: TRBJ2-2
d_gene: TRBD2
v_gene: TRBV2
CDR3aa: CASRGSGGTGTGELFF

j_gene: TRBJ1-3
d_gene: NA
v_gene: TRBV7-9
CDR3aa: CASNPSLTGNTIYF

j_gene: TRBJ1-4
d_gene: NA
v_gene: TRBV4-3
CDR3aa: CASSPSGGGTNEKLFF

j_gene: TRBJ2-7
d_gene: NA
v_gene: TRBV5-1
CDR3aa: CASSFGPGTYEQYF

j_gene: TRBJ1-2
d_gene: NA
v_gene: TRBV2
CDR3aa: CASSEQVRGGYTF

j_gene: TRBJ1-1
d_gene: NA
v_gene: TRBV23-1
CDR3aa: CASSCLRGKGPPVNTEAFF

j_gene: TRBJ2-7
d_gene: TRBD1
v_gene: TRBV5-1
CDR3aa: CASSVGQDYEQYF

j_gene: TRBJ1-2
d_gene: TRBD1
v_gene: TRBV7-2
CDR3aa: CASSYATGGRGYTF

j_gene: TRBJ1-5
d_gene: NA
v_gene: TRBV19
CDR3aa: CASKRQGSQPQHF

j_gene: TRBJ2-2
d_gene: TRBD1
v_gene: TRBV5-5
CDR3aa: CASRLGTALNTGELFF

j_gene: TRBJ1-3
d_gene: NA
v_gene: TRBV5-1
CDR3aa: CASSLATGTISGNTIYF

j_gene: TRBJ1-5
d_gene: TRBD1
v_gene: TRBV7-2
CDR3aa: CASSSMGTGNNQPQHF

j_gene: TRBJ2-3
d_gene: NA
v_gene: TRBV14
CDR3aa: CASSQDLGHGTDTQYF

j_gene: TRBJ1-1
d_gene: TRBD1
v_gene: TRBV6-5
CDR3aa: CASSLGTGGDTEAFF

j_gene: TRBJ2-5
d_gene: TRBD1
v_gene: TRBV7-7
CDR3aa: CASSWGTGDAETQYF

j_gene: TRBJ2-7
d_gene: TRBD1
v_gene: TRBV3-1/TRBV3-2
CDR3aa: CASSRTGGNEQYF

j_gene: TRBJ1-5
d_gene: NA
v_gene: TRBV4-3
CDR3aa: CASSQDGGRGGIQHF

j_gene: TRBJ2-7
d_gene: TRBD1
v_gene: TRBV4-1
CDR3aa: CASSHLGQGASEQYF

j_gene: TRBJ1-4
d_gene: NA
v_gene: TRBV7-2
CDR3aa: CASSLGQGRVGEKLFF

j_gene: TRBJ2-7
d_gene: TRBD1
v_gene: TRBV4-2
CDR3aa: CASRIRVGQGNYEQYF

j_gene: TRBJ1-2
d_gene: TRBD1
v_gene: TRBV10-3
CDR3aa: CAIRAGTGDYGYTF

j_gene: TRBJ2-5
d_gene: NA
v_gene: TRBV11-2
CDR3aa: CASSSWTLQETQYF

j_gene: TRBJ1-2
d_gene: TRBD1
v_gene: TRBV19
CDR3aa: CASSVDRDYGYTF

j_gene: TRBJ1-2
d_gene: NA
v_gene: TRBV5-8
CDR3aa: CASSLDVYRDLYGYTF

j_gene: TRBJ2-7
d_gene: TRBD1
v_gene: TRBV7-2
CDR3aa: CASSPVGQGPYEQYF

j_gene: TRBJ1-6
d_gene: NA
v_gene: TRBV14
CDR3aa: CASSRWTDYNSPLHF

j_gene: TRBJ2-1
d_gene: NA
v_gene: TRBV5-8
CDR3aa: CASSFGQTTLYNEQFF

j_gene: TRBJ1-5
d_gene: TRBD1
v_gene: TRBV19
CDR3aa: CATGGVAGGNQPQHF

j_gene: TRBJ1-6
d_gene: NA
v_gene: TRBV4-1
CDR3aa: CASSQLTLPNSPLHF

j_gene: TRBJ1-2
d_gene: NA
v_gene: TRBV6-4
CDR3aa: CASSDSGGYGYTF

j_gene: TRBJ1-1
d_gene: NA
v_gene: TRBV19
CDR3aa: CASSPGTEAFF

j_gene: TRBJ1-3
d_gene: NA
v_gene: TRBV7-2
CDR3aa: CASSVRSGAGVGNTIYF

j_gene: TRBJ1-1
d_gene: NA
v_gene: TRBV2
CDR3aa: CASTTLGGPLLEAFF

j_gene: TRBJ1-4
d_gene: NA
v_gene: TRBV30
CDR3aa: CAWSRGLEEKLFF

j_gene: TRBJ1-5
d_gene: TRBD1
v_gene: TRBV6-2/TRBV6-3
CDR3aa: CASSPIHRTGPTYQPQHF

j_gene: TRBJ1-4
d_gene: NA
v_gene: TRBV5-8
CDR3aa: CASTRRGGKLFF